The next 3 T cell receptor beta chains were all read from a single sample in a study of T cell changes during pregnancy in multiple sclerosis. Profiled with immunoSEQ multiplex PCR; TCRdb holds only in-frame clones, not every one. The sample shows about 130,000 clones, around 95% of them seen only once. The sequencing used peripheral blood, collected after pregnancy. These receptors all stem from a female donor with multiple sclerosis, enrolled in a pregnancy study.

The CDR3 DNA reads TGTGCCAGCAGCTTAGTTGGTGGGGCGCAGAATGAGCAGTTCTTC. Amino acid sequence: CASSLVGGAQNEQFF. This chain connects TRBV7-6 to TRBJ2-1; a weak D match, TRBD1 (5 bases). CDR3 length: 15 residues. Germline CDR1 reads SGHVS; CDR2 reads FNYEAQ. The germline V and J ends were trimmed by 1 base and 7 bases, with 14 bases remaining between them.

The V and J genes are TRBV7-9 and TRBJ1-2; no definite D call. V was clipped by 5 bases and J by 6 bases, with 19 bases between them. Germline V lookup: CDR1 SEHNR, CDR2 FQNEAQ (reference sequence). The CDR3 loop spans 15 amino acids. CDR3 region: CASSPIREVLNGYTF. The CDR3, as DNA: TGTGCCAGCAGCCCTATTCGCGAGGTTCTGAATGGCTACACCTTC.

The chain combines TRBV6-6 with TRBJ2-5; TRBD2 is a possible D gene (6 bases). V lost 8 bases and J lost 1, with 20 bases in between. Germline-derived CDR1 and CDR2 are MNHNY and SVGAGI (reference sequence). This CDR3 contains 16 residues. CDR3 region: CASAGTTISPQETQYF. CDR3 DNA: TGTGCCAGCGCGGGGACGACAATCTCTCCCCAAGAGACCCAGTACTTC.